A single sample is the source of the 10 T cell receptor beta chains below, sequenced in a study of T cells in Graves' hyperthyroidism and ophthalmopathy. RNA transcripts gave rise to amplified TCR beta CDR3 regions. Using the HTBI primer set, a first-round RT-PCR was run on the TCR CDR3. TCRdb used MiXCR to reprocess the multiplex PCR reads, holding one entry per CDR3 protein. In the table there are 480,000 or so distinct CDR3 sequences, 40% to 50% of which are singletons. The sequenced sample was peripheral blood or thyroid tissue (not recorded which). These receptor sequences come from an adult woman with Graves' disease, either hyperthyroidism or ophthalmopathy (not recorded which).

A remark on this clonotype: Since no conserved phenylalanine or tryptophan closes the CDR3, a read error is the likely cause. This rearrangement joins TRBV24-1 to TRBJ2-5; 10 bases are a match to TRBD2. CDR1 is KGHDR and CDR2 is SFDVKD in the germline V gene. The CDR3 sequence is 16 residues long. The trim removed 11 bases at V and 1 base at J, leaving 12 bases unmatched. CDR3 nucleotides: TGTGCCAGCTCACCACGGCTAGCGGGGGTCCAAGAGACCCAGTACTCC. Translating gives CASSPRLAGVQETQYS.

This clonotype was observed many times. The V gene is TRBV7-9, the J gene TRBJ2-7, with 11 bases lining up with TRBD1. CDR1 is SEHNR and CDR2 is FQNEAQ in the germline V gene (reference sequence). The ends lost 4 bases at V and 3 bases at J; junction bases unmatched: 2. The CDR3 spans 14 residues. CDR3 bases: TGTGCCAGCAGCTCAGGGACAGGGGGCTACGAGCAGTACTTC. Translating it yields CASSSGTGGYEQYF. Full variable domain (outside the CDR3, taken from reference TRBV7-9 and TRBJ2-7): DTGVSQNPRHKITKRGQNVTFRCDPISEHNRLYWYRQTLGQGPEFLTYFQNEAQLEKSRLLSDRFSAERPKGSFSTLEIQRTEQGDSAMYLCASSSGTGGYEQYFGPGTRLTVT.

J is TRBJ1-6 and V is TRBV15; 9 bases are a match to TRBD1. This CDR3 spans 13 amino acids. Trimming removed 8 bases from V and 6 bases from J; junction bases left unmatched: 2. The germline gives CDR1 LNHNV, CDR2 YYDKDF (reference sequence). The CDR3 DNA sequence: TGTGCCACCGGGGACAGGGTTAATTCACCCCTCCACTTT. Its protein product is CATGDRVNSPLHF.

This chain joins TRBV11-2 and TRBJ2-6; D not certain. Germline CDR1 and CDR2: SGHAT and FQNNGV. V dropped 1 base and J dropped 19 bases, with 5 bases sitting between them. CDR3 length equals 9 residues. CDR3 in amino acids: CASSLVGTF. CDR3 nucleotides: TGTGCCAGCAGCTTAGTTGGCACTTTC.

This chain joins TRBV29-1 and TRBJ1-1; perhaps TRBD1 as D (5 bases). Germline assignment: CDR1 SQVTM and CDR2 ANQGSEA. The CDR3 contains 12 residues. CDR3 DNA: TGCAGTTTAGCGGCAGGGTGGACTGAAGCTTTCTTT. Translating gives CSLAAGWTEAFF.

V gene TRBV12-3 or TRBV12-4 combines with J gene TRBJ2-7; D is perhaps TRBD1 or TRBD2 (5 bases each). Trimming removed 6 bases at V and 5 bases at J, with 11 bases between. The CDR3 has 12 residues. CDR3 sequence (DNA): TGTGCCAGCAGCTTCCCGGGACACGAGCAGTACTTC. It specifies CASSFPGHEQYF.

This clonotype appeared a few times. The chain links TRBV29-1 to TRBJ2-2; weak D call: TRBD1 (6 bases). The CDR3 has 14 amino acids. Germline V gene lookup returns CDR1 SQVTM and CDR2 ANQGSEA. Deletions cut 6 bases from V and 4 bases from J, with 15 bases between. The CDR3 DNA sequence: TGCAGCGTGGACGGGACACCGAGCACCGGGGAGCTGTTTTTT. This codes for CSVDGTPSTGELFF.

V and J are TRBV12-3 or TRBV12-4 and TRBJ1-1; D is undetermined. V lost 4 bases, J lost 11 bases, and 14 bases lay in between. The CDR3 is 12 amino acids. CDR3 protein: CASSYAGALAFF. CDR3 coding DNA: TGTGCCAGCAGTTATGCGGGAGCGTTGGCTTTCTTT.

This clonotype has a count of ten or more. This chain connects TRBV12-3 or TRBV12-4 to TRBJ2-7; TRBD1 is a possible D gene (7 bases). V was cut by 3 bases and J by 7 bases, with 16 bases left in between. The CDR3 runs to 14 residues. The CDR3 bases are TGTGCCAGCAGTTTTGGAGGGGGCGCGGATGAGCAGTACTTC. Residues: CASSFGGGADEQYF.

The V call is TRBV10-3, the J call TRBJ2-2, with 10 bases lining up with TRBD2. CDR1 is ENHRY and CDR2 is SYGVKD in the germline V gene. The CDR3 runs 16 residues. With V trimmed by 6 bases and J by 1 base, 5 bases remained unmatched. CDR3 in amino acids: CAIRTGLAVNTGELFF. The DNA for the CDR3 is TGTGCCATCAGGACCGGACTAGCGGTGAACACCGGGGAGCTGTTTTTT.